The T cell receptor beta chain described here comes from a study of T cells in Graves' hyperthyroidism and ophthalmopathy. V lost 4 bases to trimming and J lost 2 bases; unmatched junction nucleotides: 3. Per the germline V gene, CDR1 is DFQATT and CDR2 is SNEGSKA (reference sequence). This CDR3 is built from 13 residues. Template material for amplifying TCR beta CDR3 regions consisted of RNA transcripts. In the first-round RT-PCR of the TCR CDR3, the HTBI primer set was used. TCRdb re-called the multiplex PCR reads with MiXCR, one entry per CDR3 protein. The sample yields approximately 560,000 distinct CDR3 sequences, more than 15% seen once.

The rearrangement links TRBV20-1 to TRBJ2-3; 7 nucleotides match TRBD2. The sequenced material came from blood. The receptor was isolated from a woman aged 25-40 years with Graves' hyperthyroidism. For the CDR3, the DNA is TGCAGTGCTACGGGAGGCTACACAGATACGCAGTATTTT. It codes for CSATGGYTDTQYF.